The text below deals with one T cell receptor beta chain. These data are taken from a study of blood T cell repertoires in COVID-19. Across the whole study: Samples representing acute and convalescent COVID-19 were sourced from the United States, Italy and Spain. Sample material is recorded as cDNA or gDNA derived from T cells, B-cell-depleted T cells, or PBMCs.

This CDR3 comprises 16 residues. Trimming cost V 5 bases and J 5 bases; bases outside gene matches: 11. Germline-derived CDR1 and CDR2 are SGHTA and FQGTGA. One Seattle source followed patients from active infection through their disease course. Per the authors' pipeline: Amplified reference gene primers provided the basis for estimating nucleated cell counts. TCRdb keeps only in-frame clones here, not all; method: immunoSEQ multiplex PCR. Clone size and V and J calls were adopted from that table, with D and trimming inferred from the DNA. Seen here are 200,000 to 250,000 clones, 84% observed once, and the top ten hold over 6.5%.

The sequenced sample consisted of peripheral blood. This TCR was recovered from an elderly woman with COVID-19, enrolled during active disease. The gene calls are TRBV7-3 and TRBJ2-5; 10 nucleotides align to TRBD2. Here the CDR3 reads CASSPSGGASGETQYF. In nucleotides, the CDR3 is TGTGCCAGCAGCCCAAGCGGGGGGGCCTCAGGGGAGACCCAGTACTTC.